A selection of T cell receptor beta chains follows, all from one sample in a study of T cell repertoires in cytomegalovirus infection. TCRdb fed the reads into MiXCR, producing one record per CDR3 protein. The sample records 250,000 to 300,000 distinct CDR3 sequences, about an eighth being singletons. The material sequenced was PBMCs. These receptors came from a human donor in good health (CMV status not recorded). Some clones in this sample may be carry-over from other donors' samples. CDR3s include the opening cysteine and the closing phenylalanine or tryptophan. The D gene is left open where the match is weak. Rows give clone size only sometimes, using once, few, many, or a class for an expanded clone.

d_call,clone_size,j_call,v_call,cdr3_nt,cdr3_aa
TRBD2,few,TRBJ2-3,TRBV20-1,TGCAGTGCATCGACTAGCGGGCCCAGCACAGATACGCAGTATTTT,CSASTSGPSTDTQYF
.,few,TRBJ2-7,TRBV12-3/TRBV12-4,TGTGCCAGCAGGAGACGGCGGGATGGGTCCTACGAGCAGTACTTC,CASRRRRDGSYEQYF
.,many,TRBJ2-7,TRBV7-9,TGTGCCAGCAGCTTAGGATTGTACTACGAGCAGTACTTC,CASSLGLYYEQYF
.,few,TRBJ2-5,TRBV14,TGTGCCAGCAGCCAAGATATGACAGCTTCTCGGACCCAGTACTTC,CASSQDMTASRTQYF
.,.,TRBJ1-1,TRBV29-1,TGCAGCGTTCTCCAGGGCGTGATGAACACTGAAGCTTTCTTT,CSVLQGVMNTEAFF
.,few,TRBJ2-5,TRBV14,TGTGCCAGCAGCCAGGTTCGGGTCGCGCAGACCCAGTACTTC,CASSQVRVAQTQYF
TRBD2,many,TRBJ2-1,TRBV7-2,TGTGCCAGCAGCCCAGGGCCCCAAGGACTAGCGGGTAAGTTCTTC,CASSPGPQGLAGKFF
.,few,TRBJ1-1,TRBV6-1,TGTGCCAGCAGTGAAAGGGGGAGGAACACTGAAGCTTTCTTT,CASSERGRNTEAFF
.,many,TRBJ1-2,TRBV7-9,TGTGCCACCGCCGACACAGCTAACTATGGCTACACCTTC,CATADTANYGYTF
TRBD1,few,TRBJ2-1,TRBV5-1,TGCGCCAGCAGTTCCGGGACAGGAAGTTCGAATGAGCAGTTCTTC,CASSSGTGSSNEQFF
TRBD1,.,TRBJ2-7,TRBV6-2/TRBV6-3,TGTGCCAGCAGTAGGTCGGGACAGGGGCTACCCTACGAGCAGTACTTC,CASSRSGQGLPYEQYF
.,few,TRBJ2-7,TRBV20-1,TGCAGTGCTAGAGATCGTCTAGGGGCCTACGAGCAGTACTTC,CSARDRLGAYEQYF
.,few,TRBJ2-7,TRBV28,TGTGCCAGCAGCTCCCTGGGGACCCCGCCCTACGAGCAGTACTTC,CASSSLGTPPYEQYF
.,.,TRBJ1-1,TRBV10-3,TGTGCCATCAGTGAGACTGGAGGGATGAAGACTGAAGCTTTCTTT,CAISETGGMKTEAFF
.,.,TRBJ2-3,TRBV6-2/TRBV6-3,TGTGCCAGCAGTCAGTCCTCGCGGGCCACAGATACGCAGTATTTT,CASSQSSRATDTQYF
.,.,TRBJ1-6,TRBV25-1,TGTGCCAGCACCGGGAGTGGTGGTTCCTATAATTCACCCCTCCACTTT,CASTGSGGSYNSPLHF
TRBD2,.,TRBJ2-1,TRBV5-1,TGCGCCAGCAGCCCCGGGACTAGCGCCAAGAATGAGCAGTTCTTC,CASSPGTSAKNEQFF
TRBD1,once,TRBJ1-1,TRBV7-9,TGTGCCAGCAGCGTTGGGACAGTCACTGAAGCTTTCTTT,CASSVGTVTEAFF
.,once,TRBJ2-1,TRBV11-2,TGTGCCAGCAGCTTAGTTCCTCATAGCTCCTACAATGAGCAGTTCTTC,CASSLVPHSSYNEQFF
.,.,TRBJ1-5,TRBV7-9,TGTGCCAGCAGCTTACACCTCAATCAGCCCCAGCATTTT,CASSLHLNQPQHF
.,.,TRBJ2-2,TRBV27,TGTGCCAGCAGAGGGGCCGGAGTCGGGGAGCTGTTTTTT,CASRGAGVGELFF
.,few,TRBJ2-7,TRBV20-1,TGCAGTGCTACCCCCCTAGAGGGAACCTACGAGCAGTACTTC,CSATPLEGTYEQYF
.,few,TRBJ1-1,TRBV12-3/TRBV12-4,TGTGCCAGCAGTTATGGAGGTAGGGGCACTGAAGCTTTCTTT,CASSYGGRGTEAFF
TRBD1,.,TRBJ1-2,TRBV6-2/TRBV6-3,TGTGCCAGCAGTTACTCGACAGGGAAGAGCTATGGCTACACCTTC,CASSYSTGKSYGYTF
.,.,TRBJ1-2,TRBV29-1,TGCAGCGTTGAAGGTGACAGGCTCGGCTACACCTTC,CSVEGDRLGYTF
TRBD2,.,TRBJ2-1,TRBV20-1,TGCAGTGCCCCCCCCGCGACTAGCGGGGCCTACAATGAGCAGTTCTTC,CSAPPATSGAYNEQFF
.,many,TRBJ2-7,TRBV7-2,TGTGCCAGCAGCGCCGACTACGAGCAGTACTTC,CASSADYEQYF
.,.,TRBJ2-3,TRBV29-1,TGCAGCGCGACCGGGTTTGGGACAGATACGCAGTATTTT,CSATGFGTDTQYF